This is a list of T cell receptor beta chains from one sample in a study of T cell repertoires and HLA-DP antigens. Here immunoSEQ multiplex PCR was the method, and the copy in TCRdb shows in-frame clones only, minus some. The table includes more than 90,000 clones, 80% to 95% detected once. These receptors lack a known antigen. Sequenced: CD4+ T cells from PBMCs. These receptors were taken from a woman aged 18-29 years in good health and CMV-seronegative. Both conserved end residues are trimmed from each CDR3.

TRBV6-4	TRBJ2-1	ASSDREREGEDEQF
TRBV6-7	TRBJ1-5	ASSYSCRRGVYSNQPQH
TRBV28	TRBJ2-2	ASSHPQGWLNTGELF
TRBV14	TRBJ2-6	ASSPGGVGANVLT
TRBV4-1	TRBJ2-5	ASSQRTGQETQY
TRBV18	TRBJ2-1	ASSPRLAPFDEQF
TRBV5-4	TRBJ1-2	AAQGPLDGYT
TRBV5-1	TRBJ2-1	ASSLPHLADYNEQF
TRBV9	TRBJ2-7	ASSVGASGTYEQY
TRBV5-4	TRBJ2-2	ASSTGVSDNTGELF
TRBV6-5	TRBJ2-1	ATGGAGGDNEQF
TRBV28	TRBJ2-2	ASLSGGAGELF
TRBV28	TRBJ1-4	ASNEGRINEKLF
TRBV6-5	TRBJ1-2	ASRRRTVLGYT
TRBV4-1	TRBJ2-1	ASSRIQGSYNEQF
TRBV7-2	TRBJ2-2	ASSLSLGIGELF
TRBV10-3	TRBJ1-5	AISSDGRNQPQH